This TCR beta chain was sequenced for a study of lung T cells in sarcoidosis with Löfgren's syndrome. Study observations and caveats: Shared TRAV12-1 and TRBV2 CDR3 motifs were reported across several patients. Versus controls, Löfgren's syndrome patients reportedly showed TRAV12-1 and TRBV2 as most expanded.

This clonotype came up many times. As yet, its antigen is unknown. Per germline, CDR1 MNHNS and CDR2 SASEGT. Trimming took off 6 bases at V and 3 bases at J, with 15 bases between the two ends. There are 14 residues in the CDR3. TCRdb re-called the reads through MiXCR, storing one row per CDR3 protein. The data contain 55,000 to 80,000 distinct CDR3 sequences, around 20% of them singletons. Sample: CD4+ T cells from PBMCs. This sequence was found in a human donor with sarcoidosis (Löfgren's syndrome or another form), or a control subject (not recorded which). The chain carries TRBV6-1 and TRBJ2-7, with D perhaps assigned TRBD1 or TRBD2 (5 bases each). The CDR3 reads CASRSGPADYEQYV. In nucleotides, the CDR3 is TGTGCCAGCAGATCGGGGCCAGCGGACTACGAGCAGTACGTC.